This T cell receptor beta chain was retrieved from a study of cytomegalovirus exposure and HLA in healthy donors. About the study: An analysis done earlier identified more than 90 million unique TCR beta sequences from about 180 million T cells.

Comments on this clone: Its specificity is not known.

Study-level findings and limits: When presence/absence was analysed, sequencing depth was taken to be roughly uniform across donors.

PCR used 60 Vbeta primers and 13 Jbeta primers. The data were produced by immunoSEQ multiplex PCR, yet TCRdb's version contains in-frame clones alone and is incomplete. The sample has roughly 100,000 clones, 70% to 80% seen once. Sequencing used PBMCs. This receptor was taken from a man aged 40-50 years in good health and CMV-seronegative.

CDR3 sequence reads: CASSYSGAGPYEQYF. The CDR3 region has the DNA TGTGCCAGCAGTTACTCGGGTGCGGGACCGTACGAGCAGTACTTC. The genes are TRBV6-5 and TRBJ2-7; the D gene is possibly TRBD2 (6 bases). Trimming removed 0 bases from V and 4 bases from J, with 13 bases in between. The CDR3 has 15 amino acids. CDR1 and CDR2 from the germline V gene are MNHEY and SVGAGI.